A selection of T cell receptor beta chains follows, all from one sample in a study of tumor-infiltrating lymphocytes in primary liver carcinoma. Each CDR3 protein gets one entry after TCRdb re-called the multiplex PCR reads with MiXCR. This table has fewer than 250,000 distinct CDR3 sequences, over 80% appearing once. Sequencing was carried out using tumor tissue from primary liver carcinoma. Receptor source: a man aged 35 to 55 with primary liver carcinoma and hepatitis B virus infection. CDR3s include the opening cysteine and the closing phenylalanine or tryptophan. A D gene is named only where the DNA matches it firmly. Size values are once, few and many counts, or a class for expanded clones, and some rows have none.

cdr3_nt cdr3_aa d_call clone_size j_call v_call
TGTGCCAGCAGACTACGGCCAGGGTCAGGTGTCAATGAGCAGTTCTTC CASRLRPGSGVNEQFF NA NA TRBJ2-1 TRBV4-2
TGTGCCATCAGCCAACGGGGCATGAATACTGAAGCTTTCTTT CAISQRGMNTEAFF NA NA TRBJ1-1 TRBV5-4
TGTGCCAGCAGTGGGGGCCCTGGACAGGTCCACCGGGAGCTGTTTTTT CASSGGPGQVHRELFF TRBD1 few TRBJ2-2 TRBV2
TGCAGCGTTCGCCCTGCTGGAGAGAACTACAATGAGCAGTCCTTC CSVRPAGENYNEQSF NA once TRBJ2-1 TRBV29-1
TGTGCCAGCAGCTTAGATGGTGTTGAGCAGTTCTTC CASSLDGVEQFF NA NA TRBJ2-1 TRBV11-2
TGTGCCACCAGCAGAGGGACAGGGTTAGCCAAAAACATTCAGTACTTC CATSRGTGLAKNIQYF TRBD1 NA TRBJ2-4 TRBV15
TGTGCCAGAGGAGGGGGGACTAACACCGGGGAGCTGTTTTTT CARGGGTNTGELFF NA NA TRBJ2-2 TRBV7-9
TGCGCCAGCAGTGAGAGGGCGGGAGGATCGGGTAGTGAGCAGTTCTTC CASSERAGGSGSEQFF TRBD2 many TRBJ2-1 TRBV10-2
TGTGCCAGCAGTGCCGTAGCGGAGTGGGTAAACGATGAGCAGTTCTTC CASSAVAEWVNDEQFF NA NA TRBJ2-1 TRBV14
TGCAGCACCGCGACTTTGCAAGAGACGCAGTGCTTC CSTATLQETQCF NA NA TRBJ2-5 TRBV29-1
TGCGCCAGCAGCCAAGGTTTAAACACCCCAGATACTCAGTATTTT CASSQGLNTPDTQYF NA NA TRBJ2-3 TRBV4-3
TGCAGCGTTCACGGGACTAGCGGGGAGCCCTACGAGCAGTACTTC CSVHGTSGEPYEQYF TRBD2 NA TRBJ2-7 TRBV29-1
TGTGCCAGCAATGTCACAGGGAACGCTAACTATGGTTACACCTTC CASNVTGNANYGYTF NA NA TRBJ1-2 TRBV6-1
TGCAGTGCTAGAGATCTGAGGAGCTCTGGAAACACCATATATTTT CSARDLRSSGNTIYF NA few TRBJ1-3 TRBV20-1
TGTGCCATCAGCTCGTGCGACAGAGGCCCTGAAGCTTTCTTT CAISSCDRGPEAFF NA NA TRBJ1-1 TRBV10-3
TGCAGCGTAACAGGGAAGGGGAGGGGAGACCAGTACTTC CSVTGKGRGDQYF NA once TRBJ2-7 TRBV29-1
TGTGCCAGCATTCCTAGGAACACTGAAGCTTTCTTT CASIPRNTEAFF NA few TRBJ1-1 TRBV6-2/TRBV6-3
TGTGCCAGCAGCTTAGGGTCCGGGACTAGCGAAGGCTACGAACAGTACTTC CASSLGSGTSEGYEQYF TRBD2 NA TRBJ2-7 TRBV7-9
TGTGTCAGTATGACTAGCGGGAGATACAATGAGCAGATCTTC CVSMTSGRYNEQIF TRBD2 NA TRBJ2-1 TRBV12-3/TRBV12-4
TGTGCCAGCACTTACCGGGCCGAGCAGTCCCAGCATTTT CASTYRAEQSQHF NA NA TRBJ1-5 TRBV6-2/TRBV6-3
TGTGCCAGCGGCCGATCGCCGAGACTAGAGGGAGAGAGGACAGATACACAGTATTTT CASGRSPRLEGERTDTQYF NA NA TRBJ2-3 TRBV11-2